There are a few counts of the clone carrying this T cell receptor (beta chain). This record comes from a study of identifying expanded T cells in peripheral blood. Profiling relied on immunoSEQ multiplex PCR, and the TCRdb table lists in-frame clones only, not all of them. The sample includes about 86,000 clones, roughly 90% of them seen just once. The CDR3 covers 12 residues. V shed 8 bases, J shed 8 bases, and the junction held 5 bases outside the gene matches. Germline values: CDR1 SNHLY, CDR2 FYNNEI. The chain has TRBV2 and TRBJ1-4; 7 positions agree with TRBD1. This clonotype originated in a person aged 18 to 69 in good health. Sequencing was carried out using blood. This CDR3 reads CASGTDGEKLFF. DNA of the CDR3: TGTGCCAGCGGGACAGATGGGGAAAAACTGTTTTTT.